The T cell receptor (beta chain) under discussion was sequenced for a study of response to subunit inactivated influenza vaccine. Whole-study findings and limits: That few new T cells are recruited by each seasonal influenza vaccination was the authors' suggestion.

V was shortened by 4 bases and J by 2 bases, with 24 bases between the two germline ends. The germline V gene has CDR1 SGHRS and CDR2 YFSETQ. CDR3 size: 18 residues. TCRdb used MiXCR to reprocess the RT-PCR reads, holding one entry per CDR3 protein. This table has under 850,000 distinct CDR3 sequences, 15% to 20% appearing once. This clonotype was seen a few times. Its antigen is unknown. The specimen was PBMCs from blood, collected 4 to 6 days after vaccination. This clonotype was obtained from a man in his forties or fifties who received an inactivated influenza vaccine. V is TRBV5-1 and J is TRBJ2-5; TRBD1 is a possible D gene (6 bases). The CDR3 DNA follows: TGCGCCAGCAGCCCAGCGGAGACGAGCCGGACAGAGCAAGAGACCCAGTACTTC. The encoded protein is CASSPAETSRTEQETQYF. Based on the CDR3 plus reference TRBV5-1 and TRBJ2-5, the full variable domain is KAGVTQTPRYLIKTRGQQVTLSCSPISGHRSVSWYQQTPGQGLQFLFEYFSETQRNKGNFPGRFSGRQFSNSRSEMNVSTLELGDSALYLCASSPAETSRTEQETQYFGPGTRLLVL.